This entry describes one T cell receptor (beta chain). The data were obtained in a study of T cell responses to AZD1222 COVID-19 vaccine. The CDR3 runs to 13 residues. Trimming cost V 2 bases and J 4 bases, with 6 bases left between them. Assay used: immunoSEQ multiplex PCR; TCRdb lists only in-frame clones, some missing. The sample lists about 150,000 clones, roughly 90% occurring once. The specimen comprised peripheral blood, sampled on day 0 of MenACWY control vaccination. The clonotype was recovered from an adult in good health. The V call is TRBV12-3 or TRBV12-4, the J call TRBJ1-5, with no clear D. As DNA, the CDR3 is TGTGCCAGCAGTTTACTCGGGAATCAGCCCCAGCATTTT. Translation gives CASSLLGNQPQHF.